This T cell receptor beta chain was documented in a study of identifying expanded T cells in peripheral blood. Overall study results and limits: Clone count variance between approximately two-week samples rose with total template count.

The germline CDR1 and CDR2 sequences are MNHEY and SMNVEV (reference sequence). The CDR3 loop spans 13 amino acids. The V end was cut by 3 bases, the J end by 1 base, with 4 bases between. During the collection period, no donor immune events like infections were recorded. Using immunoSEQ multiplex PCR, the repertoire was profiled, and TCRdb retains in-frame clones only, with some absent. Of 100,000 to 110,000 clones detected, approximately 89% appear once; the ten largest clones hold more than 5.5%. On this clone: Its matching antigen is unknown.

The rearrangement joins TRBV27 to TRBJ1-5; D unresolved. Material: blood. The receptor comes from a person aged 18 to 75 in good health. The CDR3 nucleotides read TGTGCCAGCAGTTTCTTGAGCAATCAGCCCCAGCATTTT. It yields the protein CASSFLSNQPQHF.